This TCR beta chain was sequenced in a study of blood T cell repertoires in COVID-19. Overall study context: Donors in the United States, Italy and Spain gave samples during acute or convalescent COVID-19. Nucleic acid was either cDNA or gDNA, and it came from T cells, B-cell-depleted T cells, or PBMCs.

Enrolment of Seattle patients took place during active infection, and they were followed longitudinally. J lost 5 bases, V lost 2 bases, and 8 bases had no gene match. The CDR3 has 16 amino acids. Germline V gene data show CDR1 as SGHRS and CDR2 as YFSETQ. Methods used by the authors: Estimation of nucleated cell counts relied on the amplification of reference gene primers. TCRdb's copy holds only in-frame clones and misses some; the assay was immunoSEQ multiplex PCR. Clonal size and the V and J genes are those of that table, whereas D and trimming came from the DNA. The sample gives some 520,000 clones, 89% of which show up once; 0.9% is in the top ten.

The gene calls are TRBV5-1 and TRBJ2-5, with 11 bases fitting TRBD1. This clonotype was sampled from a man aged 18 to 29 with COVID-19, enrolled during active disease. Sequenced material: peripheral blood. The CDR3 DNA is TGCGCCAGCAGCTTCGGGACAGGGGGAGAATTCGAGACCCAGTACTTC. It encodes CASSFGTGGEFETQYF.